This T cell receptor (beta chain) was profiled in a study of T-cell memory formation after mild COVID-19. Study-wide findings and caveats: Some SARS-CoV-2-responding clones were already detected in memory before infection.

Points on this clonotype: Its antigen is still unknown.

TCRdb reanalysed the 5' RACE reads using MiXCR and keeps one entry per CDR3 protein. The top ten hold roughly a fifth of the sample, which has a few hundred thousand distinct CDR3 sequences, 8% to 10% seen once. V dropped 0 bases and J dropped 5 bases, with 5 bases sitting between them. The CDR3 totals 12 residues. Germline CDR1 is MNHEY and CDR2 is SVGEGT. The V gene is TRBV6-2 or TRBV6-3, the J gene TRBJ2-7; D is ambiguous. What was sequenced was PBMCs or a T cell subset sorted from them (not recorded which). This TCR was sampled from a man younger than 35 who had mild COVID-19 (a few samples of this study predate the infection). Cell type and time point are not known. The CDR3 nucleotides are TGTGCCAGCAGTTACTCTTGGGACGAGCAGTACTTC. Its translation: CASSYSWDEQYF.